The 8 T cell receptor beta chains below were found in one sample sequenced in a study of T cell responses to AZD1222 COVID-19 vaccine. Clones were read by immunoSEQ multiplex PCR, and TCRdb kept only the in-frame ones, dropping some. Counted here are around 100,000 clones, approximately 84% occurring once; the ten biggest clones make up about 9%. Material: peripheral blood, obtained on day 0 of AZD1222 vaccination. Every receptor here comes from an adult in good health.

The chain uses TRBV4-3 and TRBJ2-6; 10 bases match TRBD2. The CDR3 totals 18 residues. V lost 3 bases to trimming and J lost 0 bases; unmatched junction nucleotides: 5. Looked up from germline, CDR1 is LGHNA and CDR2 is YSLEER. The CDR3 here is CASSQYSGRISGANVLTF. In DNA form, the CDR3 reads TGCGCCAGCAGCCAGTATAGCGGGAGGATCTCTGGGGCCAACGTCCTGACTTTC.

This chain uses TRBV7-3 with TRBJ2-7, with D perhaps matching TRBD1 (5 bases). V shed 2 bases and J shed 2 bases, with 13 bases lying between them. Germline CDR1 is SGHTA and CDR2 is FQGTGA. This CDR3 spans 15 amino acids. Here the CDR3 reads CASSLQSGLAYEQYF. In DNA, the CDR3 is TGTGCCAGCAGCTTACAATCAGGGCTAGCCTACGAGCAGTACTTC.

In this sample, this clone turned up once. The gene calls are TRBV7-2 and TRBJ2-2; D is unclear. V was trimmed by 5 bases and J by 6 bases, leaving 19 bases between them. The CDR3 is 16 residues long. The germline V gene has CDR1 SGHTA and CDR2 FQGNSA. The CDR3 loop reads CASSIQYAPISGELFF. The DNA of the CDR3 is TGTGCCAGCAGCATTCAATACGCGCCGATCTCCGGGGAGCTGTTTTTT.

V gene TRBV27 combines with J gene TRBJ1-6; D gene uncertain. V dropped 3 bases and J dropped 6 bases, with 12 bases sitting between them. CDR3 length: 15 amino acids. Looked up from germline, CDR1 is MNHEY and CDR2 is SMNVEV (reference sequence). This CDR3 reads CASSFEGEANSPLHF. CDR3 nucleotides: TGTGCCAGCAGTTTCGAGGGAGAGGCTAATTCACCCCTCCACTTT.

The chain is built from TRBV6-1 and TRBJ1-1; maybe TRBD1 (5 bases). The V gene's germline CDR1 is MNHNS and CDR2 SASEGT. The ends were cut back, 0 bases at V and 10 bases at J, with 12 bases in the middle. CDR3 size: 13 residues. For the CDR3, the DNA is TGTGCCAGCAGTGAAGCGCCAGGGCGCGGAGCTTTCTTT. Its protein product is CASSEAPGRGAFF.

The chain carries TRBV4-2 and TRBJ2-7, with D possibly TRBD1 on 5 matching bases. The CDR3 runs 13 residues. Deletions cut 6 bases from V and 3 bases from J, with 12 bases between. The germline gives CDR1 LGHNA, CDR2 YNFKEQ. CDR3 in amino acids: CASSRGQGYEQYF. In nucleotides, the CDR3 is TGTGCCAGCAGTCGCGGCCAGGGCTACGAGCAGTACTTC.

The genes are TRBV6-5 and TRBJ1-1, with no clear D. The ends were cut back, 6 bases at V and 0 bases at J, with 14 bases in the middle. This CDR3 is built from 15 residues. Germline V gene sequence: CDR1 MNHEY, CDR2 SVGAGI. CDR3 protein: CASRLDGALNTEAFF. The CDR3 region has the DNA TGTGCCAGCAGACTAGACGGAGCCCTGAACACTGAAGCTTTCTTT.

CDR3 in amino acids: CASSDSTGGLTEAFF. In DNA form, the CDR3 reads TGTGCCAGCAGTGATTCGACAGGGGGTCTCACTGAAGCTTTCTTT. The V and J genes are TRBV25-1 and TRBJ1-1; 9 positions match TRBD1. Germline values: CDR1 MGHDK, CDR2 SYGVNS. V gave up 3 bases and J gave up 4 bases; unmatched junction bases: 6. The CDR3 loop spans 15 amino acids.